One sample yielded the 25 T cell receptor beta chains listed below, sequenced in a study of blood T cell repertoires in COVID-19. Measured with immunoSEQ multiplex PCR; TCRdb has only the in-frame clones, and not every one. The sample gives fewer than 20,000 clones, 70% to 90% of which show up once; roughly 30% is in the top ten. The sequencing input was peripheral blood. The receptors were sampled from a human donor with active COVID-19. The donor label of this sample is uncertain.

J is TRBJ2-7 and V is TRBV6-2 or TRBV6-3, with D perhaps TRBD1 (6 bases). Trimming shortened V by 2 bases and J by 2 bases, and 10 bases separated the two germline ends. CDR1 and CDR2 from the germline V gene are MNHEY and SVGEGT. The CDR3 covers 14 residues. The CDR3 nucleotides read TGTGCCAGCAGTTACCCCCAGGGGCCCTACGAGCAGTACTTC. This translates into CASSYPQGPYEQYF.

CDR3: CASRDRGKNEQYF. The CDR3 bases are TGTGCCAGCAGGGACAGGGGAAAGAACGAGCAGTACTTC. The rearrangement joins TRBV6-6 to TRBJ2-7; 9 nucleotides match TRBD1. This CDR3 region has 13 residues. Looked up from germline, CDR1 is MNHNY and CDR2 is SVGAGI (reference sequence). V was pared by 6 bases and J by 5 bases, with 5 bases of the junction left unmatched.

The sample holds a few counts of this clone. This chain uses TRBV5-1 with TRBJ2-7, with 7 bases lining up with TRBD2. The CDR3 consists of 14 residues. Germline loops: CDR1 SGHRS, CDR2 YFSETQ. J gave up 3 bases and V 1 base, and 4 bases lay outside the gene matches. The CDR3 protein is CASSLTSARYEQYF. Here the CDR3 DNA reads TGCGCCAGCAGCTTGACTAGCGCCCGCTACGAGCAGTACTTC.

In its sample, this clone was seen a few times. The chain couples TRBV6-6 to TRBJ1-1, with 7 bases that match TRBD1. The CDR3 length is 14 residues. The trim removed 6 bases at V and 5 bases at J, leaving 9 bases unmatched. Germline V gene data show CDR1 as MNHNY and CDR2 as SVGAGI (reference sequence). The CDR3 region is CASSPTGYQTEAFF. CDR3 DNA sequence: TGTGCCAGCAGCCCGACAGGGTATCAAACTGAAGCTTTCTTT.

V gene TRBV7-2 combines with J gene TRBJ2-5; maybe TRBD1 (5 bases). Germline V gene sequence: CDR1 SGHTA, CDR2 FQGNSA. The CDR3 is 14 amino acids. V lost 4 bases and J 5 bases, leaving 14 bases between the germline ends. The CDR3 coding sequence is TGTGCCAGCAGCTCAGGGCTCCGATGGGAGACCCAGTACTTC. Encoded protein: CASSSGLRWETQYF.

The chain carries TRBV15 and TRBJ2-1; TRBD2 matches at 9 bases. The length of the CDR3 is 16 residues. Germline V gives CDR1 LNHNV, CDR2 YYDKDF (reference sequence). The V and J ends lost 5 bases and 6 bases, in that order; junction bases with no gene match: 11. In nucleotides, the CDR3 is TGTGCCACCAGCGAAGGGCCCAGCGGGGGGCCCAATGAGCAGTTCTTC. It specifies CATSEGPSGGPNEQFF.

This chain joins TRBV5-1 and TRBJ1-4, with 7 nucleotides matching TRBD1. V lost 0 bases and J lost 8; bases outside the gene matches: 7. Looked up from germline, CDR1 is SGHRS and CDR2 is YFSETQ. The CDR3 contains 15 residues. CDR3 residues: CASSLAGQSLEKLFF. DNA of the CDR3: TGCGCCAGCAGCTTGGCGGGACAGTCCCTAGAAAAACTGTTTTTT. Full variable domain (missing parts from reference TRBV5-1 and TRBJ1-4): KAGVTQTPRYLIKTRGQQVTLSCSPISGHRSVSWYQQTPGQGLQFLFEYFSETQRNKGNFPGRFSGRQFSNSRSEMNVSTLELGDSALYLCASSLAGQSLEKLFFGSGTQLSVL.

This chain joins TRBV7-3 and TRBJ2-1, with D possibly matching TRBD2 (6 bases). Germline V gene lookup returns CDR1 SGHTA and CDR2 FQGTGA. The CDR3 spans 14 residues. Between the trimmed V and J ends, which lost 2 bases and 6 bases, there was a span of 11 bases. CDR3 coding DNA: TGTGCCAGCAGCTTAGGAGGGACCCCCAATGAGCAGTTCTTC. Translation gives CASSLGGTPNEQFF.

The chain employs TRBV6-6 and TRBJ2-1, with D maybe TRBD2 (6 bases). This CDR3 is 16 amino acids long. Deletions cut 6 bases from V and 0 bases from J, with 15 bases between. The germline V gene has CDR1 MNHNY and CDR2 SVGAGI (reference sequence). CDR3 in amino acids: CASSRNSGSSYNEQFF. The CDR3 DNA is TGTGCCAGCAGCCGGAATAGCGGAAGCTCCTACAATGAGCAGTTCTTC.

The gene calls are TRBV5-1 and TRBJ2-1, with TRBD2 matching 13 bases. CDR1 and CDR2 from the germline V gene are SGHRS and YFSETQ. The CDR3 has 16 residues. V lost 4 bases, J lost 7 bases, and 8 bases stayed unmatched. CDR3: CASSPGLAGVFNEQFF. The CDR3, as DNA: TGCGCCAGCAGCCCCGGACTAGCGGGGGTGTTTAATGAGCAGTTCTTC.

This chain uses TRBV4-1 with TRBJ2-1; 7 nucleotides agree with TRBD2. The germline V gene encodes CDR1 MGHRA and CDR2 YSYEKL. This CDR3 spans 16 amino acids. J gave up 1 base and V 0 bases, and 3 bases lay outside the gene matches. CDR3 protein: CASSQDVGGSYNEQFF. CDR3 DNA: TGCGCCAGCAGCCAAGATGTGGGAGGGTCCTACAATGAGCAGTTCTTC.

The chain recombines TRBV5-1 with TRBJ2-7; D possibly corresponds to TRBD1 (5 bases). The germline CDR1 and CDR2 sequences are SGHRS and YFSETQ. This CDR3 is 11 amino acids long. The V end lost 5 bases, the J end lost 6 bases, and 9 bases lay between the germline ends. The chain's CDR3 is CASRGVSEQYF. In nucleotides, the CDR3 is TGCGCCAGCAGAGGGGTCAGCGAGCAGTACTTC.

The rearrangement links TRBV5-1 to TRBJ2-5, with 7 bases fitting TRBD1. Germline assignment: CDR1 SGHRS and CDR2 YFSETQ. V shed 0 bases and J 5 bases; nucleotides not matched to a gene: 4. There are 14 residues in the CDR3. The CDR3 loop is CASSLARQGETQYF. The CDR3 bases are TGCGCCAGCAGCTTGGCCCGACAGGGTGAGACCCAGTACTTC.

The chain combines TRBV11-3 with TRBJ2-3, with TRBD1 identical over 10 bases. J was trimmed by 5 bases and V by 6 bases; bases with no gene match: 8. Germline V gene sequence: CDR1 SGHNT, CDR2 YENEEA. This CDR3 is built from 15 residues. The CDR3 sequence: CASRVGTGALDTQYF. CDR3 in DNA: TGTGCCAGCAGGGTAGGGACAGGGGCATTAGATACGCAGTATTTT.

V usage is TRBV7-8 and J usage is TRBJ1-2; D uncertain. Between the trimmed V and J ends, which lost 3 bases and 4 bases, there was a span of 9 bases. The germline CDR1 and CDR2 sequences are SGHVS and FQNEAQ. The CDR3 sequence is 13 residues long. For the CDR3, the DNA is TGTGCCAGCAGCTTCTATGGGAGCTATGGCTACACCTTC. This sequence encodes CASSFYGSYGYTF.

The rearrangement links TRBV29-1 to TRBJ2-5, with a possible D match to TRBD2 (7 bases). CDR1 is SQVTM, CDR2 ANQGSEA, per germline. V was cut by 2 bases and J by 4 bases, with 14 bases left in between. The CDR3 has 14 amino acids. This CDR3 reads CSVEYAGEGETQYF. As DNA, the CDR3 is TGCAGCGTTGAATACGCAGGGGAGGGAGAGACCCAGTACTTC.

The chain has TRBV5-1 and TRBJ2-3; TRBD2 agrees at 16 bases. The germline V gene has CDR1 SGHRS and CDR2 YFSETQ. The length of the CDR3 is 17 residues. V gave up 7 bases and J gave up 6 bases; unmatched junction bases: 11. In DNA, the CDR3 is TGCGCCAGCCAGGGACTAGCGGGGGGGCGAATCGTGGATACGCAGTATTTT. Translated, it gives CASQGLAGGRIVDTQYF.

The chain employs TRBV19 and TRBJ1-2; D not resolved. The CDR3 runs to 13 residues. The germline gives CDR1 LNHDA, CDR2 SQIVND (reference sequence). The germline V and J ends were trimmed by 6 bases and 5 bases, with 13 bases remaining between them. In DNA, the CDR3 is TGTGCCAGTAGCGCAGGATTGAAGTATGGCTACACCTTC. The encoded protein is CASSAGLKYGYTF.

This sequence joins TRBV2 and TRBJ2-5; 7 bases agree with TRBD2. This CDR3 has 13 amino acids. Trimming cost V 3 bases and J 5 bases; bases outside gene matches: 3. Germline CDR1 reads SNHLY; CDR2 reads FYNNEI. CDR3 coding DNA: TGTGCCAGCAGTGACGGGGGGAGGGAGACCCAGTACTTC. It translates to CASSDGGRETQYF.

This clone occurred a few times. V usage is TRBV14 and J usage is TRBJ2-1; 7 positions match TRBD1. This CDR3 comprises 15 residues. Germline CDR1 reads SGHDN; CDR2 reads FVKESK. The J segment lost 7 bases and the V segment lost 4 bases, leaving 10 bases of the junction unmatched. DNA of the CDR3: TGTGCCAGCAGCCCAACGAGGGGGCCCAGGAATGAGCAGTTCTTC. Its protein is CASSPTRGPRNEQFF.

This chain connects TRBV9 to TRBJ2-3; 10 bases are a match to TRBD2. V was pared by 0 bases and J by 5 bases, with 3 bases of the junction left unmatched. The CDR3 contains 15 residues. Germline V lookup: CDR1 SGDLS, CDR2 YYNGEE. CDR3 loop: CASSVGLAGVDTQYF. The CDR3 DNA sequence: TGTGCCAGCAGCGTAGGTCTAGCGGGAGTAGATACGCAGTATTTT.

V usage is TRBV7-2 and J usage is TRBJ2-7; weak D call: TRBD2 (7 bases). This CDR3 spans 16 amino acids. Germline V lookup: CDR1 SGHTA, CDR2 FQGNSA. V lost 0 bases, J lost 2 bases, and 14 bases lay in between. CDR3 residues: CASSLAGGQEAYEQYF. Here the CDR3 DNA reads TGTGCCAGCAGCTTAGCGGGGGGGCAGGAGGCCTACGAGCAGTACTTC.

The chain links TRBV6-2 or TRBV6-3 to TRBJ2-3, with D tentatively TRBD2 (6 bases). CDR3 length: 15 amino acids. CDR1 is MNHEY and CDR2 is SVGEGT in the germline V gene. V was clipped by 2 bases and J by 2 bases, with 11 bases between them. In DNA form, the CDR3 reads TGTGCCAGCAGTTACCGGGAGCCCGCCACAGATACGCAGTATTTT. This sequence encodes CASSYREPATDTQYF.

This clone was detected only a few times. The chain uses TRBV11-2 and TRBJ2-1; D remains unclear. Trimming left V 8 bases short and J 7 bases short, with 12 bases between. The CDR3 consists of 12 residues. Looked up from germline, CDR1 is SGHAT and CDR2 is FQNNGV. CDR3 in amino acids: CASCRWRNEQFF. CDR3 coding DNA: TGTGCCAGCTGTCGGTGGAGAAATGAGCAGTTCTTC.

The table lists this clone with a count of one. This chain uses TRBV6-5 with TRBJ2-2; tentatively, D is TRBD2 (5 bases). This CDR3 region has 16 residues. Trimming shortened V by 3 bases and J by 4 bases, and 15 bases separated the two germline ends. Germline loops: CDR1 MNHEY, CDR2 SVGAGI. CDR3 protein: CASSYFEGVRTGELFF. CDR3 in DNA: TGTGCCAGCAGTTATTTTGAGGGAGTCCGCACCGGGGAGCTGTTTTTT.